Each of the 19 T cell receptor beta chains below was sequenced from the same sample in a study of blood T cell repertoires in COVID-19. Sequencing was performed with immunoSEQ multiplex PCR; in TCRdb, only in-frame clones are kept and a portion is missing. The sample has 220,000 or so clones; roughly four fifths are singletons. Sample: PBMCs or T cells enriched from blood (not recorded which). The receptors shown here come from a woman aged 40 to 50 with acute COVID-19.

This sequence joins TRBV4-1 and TRBJ1-1; a possible D gene is TRBD1 (6 bases). V shed 2 bases and J shed 1 base, with 17 bases lying between them. The CDR3 contains 17 residues. CDR1 and CDR2 from the germline V gene are MGHRA and YSYEKL. This CDR3 is CASSQNWGHPTNTEAFF. Written as DNA, the CDR3 is TGCGCCAGCAGCCAAAACTGGGGGCATCCTACGAACACTGAAGCTTTCTTT.

The rearrangement uses TRBV5-1 and TRBJ2-5; 11 nucleotides line up with TRBD2. The CDR3 sequence is 16 residues long. The V gene's germline CDR1 is SGHRS and CDR2 YFSETQ. Trimming cost V 4 bases and J 4 bases; bases outside gene matches: 9. This chain's CDR3 is CASSPFSGRALETQYF. The CDR3 DNA sequence: TGCGCCAGCAGCCCGTTTAGCGGGAGGGCCCTAGAGACCCAGTACTTC.

This sequence joins TRBV2 and TRBJ2-4; 10 bases line up with TRBD1. The V gene end was trimmed by 5 bases and the J gene end by 7 bases; junction bases not matched to a gene: 8. Germline lookup yields CDR1 SNHLY and CDR2 FYNNEI. This CDR3 is 15 amino acids long. The CDR3 sequence: CASSTDRGSRNIQYF. Written as DNA, the CDR3 is TGTGCCAGCAGTACGGACAGGGGGAGCCGGAACATTCAGTACTTC.

The CDR3 DNA follows: TGTGCCAGCAGTGGGTGGGGCACAGGTGATGATGTAGCTTTCTTT. Translating gives CASSGWGTGDDVAFF. The V gene is TRBV2, the J gene TRBJ1-1, with a possible D match to TRBD1 (5 bases). The CDR3 contains 15 residues. Germline CDR1 SNHLY, CDR2 FYNNEI. V was shortened by 4 bases and J by 10 bases, with 22 bases between the two germline ends.

The chain has TRBV24-1 and TRBJ1-4; no definite D call. Germline CDR1 reads KGHDR; CDR2 reads SFDVKD. Trimming shortened V by 3 bases and J by 4 bases, and 5 bases separated the two germline ends. This CDR3 contains 13 residues. CDR3 DNA: TGTGCCACCAGTGATCCACATAATGAAAAACTGTTTTTT. It translates to CATSDPHNEKLFF.

The chain joins TRBV7-7 to TRBJ2-5, with TRBD1 as a possible D gene (6 bases). V shed 3 bases and J shed 3 bases, with 8 bases lying between them. The germline gives CDR1 SSHAT, CDR2 FNYEAQ (reference sequence). The CDR3 consists of 13 residues. CDR3 loop: CASSFGQKETQYF. For the CDR3, the DNA is TGTGCCAGCAGCTTCGGACAGAAAGAGACCCAGTACTTC.

The chain has TRBV28 and TRBJ1-2, with D possibly TRBD1 on 5 matching bases. The CDR3 is 15 amino acids. The germline V and J ends were trimmed by 4 bases and 4 bases, with 16 bases remaining between them. CDR1 and CDR2 from the germline V gene are MDHEN and SYDVKM. The CDR3 DNA sequence: TGTGCCAGCAGTTCGGGGGGGAGAATAGGCTATGGCTACACCTTC. Protein: CASSSGGRIGYGYTF.

The gene calls are TRBV19 and TRBJ2-3; D perhaps matches TRBD2 (6 bases). The CDR3 runs to 15 residues. Trimming took 3 bases from V and 2 from J, leaving 12 bases between them. CDR1 and CDR2 (germline): LNHDA, SQIVND (reference sequence). DNA of the CDR3: TGTGCCAGTAGTATTGGGGGACTGCACACAGATACGCAGTATTTT. This translates into CASSIGGLHTDTQYF.

This clone occurred a few times. The chain links TRBV29-1 to TRBJ1-2; tentative D call: TRBD1 (5 bases). Trimming took off 1 base at V and 8 bases at J, with 8 bases between the two ends. CDR3 size: 11 residues. Germline V CDR1 and CDR2: SQVTM, ANQGSEA. The CDR3 region has the DNA TGCAGCGTTGAAGGACAGCTGGGCTACACCTTC. Translated: CSVEGQLGYTF. Full variable domain (remainder filled in from reference TRBV29-1 and TRBJ1-2): SAVISQKPSRDICQRGTSLTIQCQVDSQVTMMFWYRQQPGQSLTLIATANQGSEATYESGFVIDKFPISRPNLTFSTLTVSNMSPEDSSIYLCSVEGQLGYTFGSGTRLTVV.

This chain connects TRBV3-1 (or the pseudogene TRBV3-2) to TRBJ1-3; possibly TRBD1 for D (5 bases). Trimming cost V 4 bases and J 0 bases, with 13 bases left between them. From germline, CDR1 is LGHDT and CDR2 YNNKEL (reference sequence). The length of the CDR3 is 16 residues. The CDR3 nucleotides read TGTGCCAGCAGCCTCCAGTCAGGGTCCTCTGGAAACACCATATATTTT. Its protein product is CASSLQSGSSGNTIYF.

This sequence joins TRBV30 and TRBJ1-6; D is uncertain. Germline values: CDR1 GTSNPN, CDR2 SVGIG (reference sequence). This CDR3 is built from 12 residues. Trimming stripped 0 bases from V and 9 bases from J, with 6 bases between. The CDR3 sequence: CAWSVPGSPLHF. The CDR3 DNA reads TGTGCCTGGAGTGTACCGGGTTCACCCCTCCACTTT.

The chain is built from TRBV19 and TRBJ2-1; D not resolved. The CDR3 runs to 14 residues. Trimming removed 1 base at V and 8 bases at J, with 12 bases between. Germline-derived CDR1 and CDR2 are LNHDA and SQIVND (reference sequence). CDR3 protein: CASSIGATVYEQFF. Written as DNA, the CDR3 is TGTGCCAGTAGTATAGGAGCCACAGTCTATGAGCAGTTCTTC.

The V gene is TRBV5-6, the J gene TRBJ1-6, with D maybe TRBD1 (5 bases). Germline CDR1 SGHDT, CDR2 YYEEEE. The CDR3 loop spans 13 amino acids. The V end was cut by 0 bases, the J end by 15 bases, with 13 bases between. The CDR3 nucleotides are TGTGCCAGCAGCTTGGCCGACGCGGGACGCCTCCACTTT. This sequence encodes CASSLADAGRLHF.

This chain uses TRBV28 with TRBJ2-1; tentatively, D is TRBD2 (6 bases). The germline gives CDR1 MDHEN, CDR2 SYDVKM. Deletions cut 6 bases from V and 7 bases from J, with 19 bases between. The CDR3 sequence is 15 residues long. The DNA for the CDR3 is TGTGCCAGCAGCCAAGGCGGGAACTTGAGGAATGAGCAGTTCTTC. Its protein is CASSQGGNLRNEQFF.

The chain uses TRBV10-3 and TRBJ1-2; the D gene is possibly TRBD1 (5 bases). The V gene's germline CDR1 is ENHRY and CDR2 SYGVKD. V was clipped by 9 bases and J by 6 bases, with 20 bases between them. CDR3 size: 14 residues. CDR3 protein: CAMAADREGHGYTF. CDR3 bases: TGTGCCATGGCAGCCGACAGAGAAGGGCATGGCTACACCTTC.

The chain carries TRBV4-1 and TRBJ2-4, with 8 bases matching TRBD2. The CDR3 is made up of 15 amino acids. J was trimmed by 8 bases and V by 4 bases; bases with no gene match: 10. The germline gives CDR1 MGHRA, CDR2 YSYEKL. The CDR3 nucleotides read TGCGCCAGCAGCCGCCGGGGGCGGGAGGTTGACATTCAGTACTTC. Protein sequence: CASSRRGREVDIQYF.

CDR3: CASSEETGGRYEQYF. DNA for the CDR3: TGTGCCAGCAGTGAGGAGACAGGGGGACGGTACGAGCAGTACTTC. The chain combines TRBV2 with TRBJ2-7; 9 bases align to TRBD1. The CDR3 runs to 15 residues. From germline, CDR1 is SNHLY and CDR2 FYNNEI. J lost 4 bases, V lost 3 bases, and 7 bases had no gene match.

The gene calls are TRBV4-3 and TRBJ1-4, with 7 positions matching TRBD1. J lost 7 bases, V lost 0 bases, and 8 bases had no gene match. The CDR3 has 16 amino acids. The germline CDR1 and CDR2 sequences are LGHNA and YSLEER. CDR3 amino acids: CASSQDHRGLGEKLFF. As DNA, the CDR3 is TGCGCCAGCAGCCAAGACCACAGGGGCTTAGGTGAAAAACTGTTTTTT.

The chain uses TRBV2 and TRBJ2-1; D is uncertain. V lost 10 bases to trimming and J lost 8 bases, with 24 bases between them. From germline, CDR1 is SNHLY and CDR2 FYNNEI. The CDR3 totals 15 residues. CDR3 loop: CAILGVIGTVDEQFF. The CDR3 coding sequence is TGTGCCATCCTAGGAGTAATCGGCACGGTCGATGAGCAGTTCTTC.